Here is one T cell receptor beta chain with its context. Antigen unknown. PCR was performed using 60 Vbeta and 13 Jbeta primers. Measured with immunoSEQ multiplex PCR; TCRdb has only the in-frame clones, and not every one. This sample has some 78,000 clones, with under 80% found just once. The data stem from a study of cytomegalovirus exposure and HLA in healthy donors. Overall study findings and caveats: When the data were analyzed later, several of the most significant clusters appeared to be linked to common viral pathogens.

Trimming stripped 5 bases from V and 5 bases from J, with 9 bases between. Looked up from germline, CDR1 is WNHNN and CDR2 is SYGVQD (reference sequence). This CDR3 region has 13 residues. The chain is built from TRBV10-1 and TRBJ1-4; D perhaps matches TRBD1 (5 bases). The TCR originated in a man aged 40-55 years in good health and CMV-seropositive. Sample: PBMCs. The CDR3 nucleotides are TGCGCCAGCAGTTCGCAGGGCAATGAAAAACTGTTTTTT. It specifies CASSSQGNEKLFF.